This TCR beta chain was sequenced during a study of blood T cell repertoires in COVID-19. The V and J ends lost 8 bases and 1 base, in that order; junction bases with no gene match: 9. CDR1 MDHEN and CDR2 SYDVKM come from the germline V gene. The length of the CDR3 is 15 residues. This table comes from immunoSEQ multiplex PCR, and its TCRdb copy is limited to in-frame clones, with some not included. This sample has about 160,000 clones, with about 88% found just once. The sample comprised peripheral blood. The sequence derives from a man aged 60 to 69 with COVID-19, enrolled during active disease. The chain recombines TRBV28 with TRBJ1-2, with 8 bases lining up with TRBD1. In nucleotides, the CDR3 is TGTGCCAGCGGTTCAAACAGGGGGGATAACTATGGCTACACCTTC. Amino acids: CASGSNRGDNYGYTF.